Here is one TCR beta chain with its context. Antigen: not known. The study reverse transcribed the entire isolated RNA, so it sequenced expressed TCRB transcripts. Naive, central memory and regulatory T cell samples averaged around 3.9 million reads. Repertoires were generated with immunoSEQ multiplex PCR, while TCRdb's copy carries only in-frame clones and drops some. The table includes about 620,000 clones, about a sixth detected once. This sample is part of a study of beta chain features in type 1 diabetes. At the level of the study: All of the samples together had 85 million to 140 million sorted cells examined. The study, taken as a whole, reports: The similarity of naive, central memory and Treg TCRB repertoires appeared greater among patients than among healthy donors.

The receptor was derived from a man aged 18 to 29 in good health. Sequenced sample: naive CD4+ T cells from blood.

DNA for the CDR3: TGTGCCAGCCAGGAGGAGGGATCTTTCTACGGCTACACCTTC. Translating it yields CASQEEGSFYGYTF. The chain employs TRBV28 and TRBJ1-2, with D unclear. The CDR3 is made up of 14 amino acids. The ends were cut back, 8 bases at V and 8 bases at J, with 21 bases in the middle. The germline CDR1 and CDR2 sequences are MDHEN and SYDVKM.